Presented here are 5 T cell receptor beta chains from one specimen sequenced in a study of T cell responses to AZD1222 COVID-19 vaccine. This table comes from immunoSEQ multiplex PCR, and its TCRdb copy is limited to in-frame clones, with some not included. The repertoire consists of about 120,000 clones, with just under 95% occurring once and the leading ten covering under 3.5%. The material sequenced was peripheral blood, taken on day 0 of AZD1222 vaccination. Receptors were obtained from an adult in good health.

This clone came up once. The chain employs TRBV5-8 and TRBJ1-1; D is perhaps TRBD1 (5 bases). CDR1 is SGHTS and CDR2 is YDEGEE in the germline V gene. There are 13 residues in the CDR3. Trimming pared 0 bases from V and 11 bases from J, leaving 14 bases between. The CDR3 DNA is TGTGCCAGCAGCTTGGATTGGGGCTTGGGGGCTTTCTTT. It specifies CASSLDWGLGAFF.

The V and J genes are TRBV30 and TRBJ1-6, with D maybe TRBD1 (5 bases). V was pared by 3 bases and J by 0 bases, with 12 bases between. CDR3 length equals 16 residues. Germline CDR1 and CDR2: GTSNPN and SVGIG (reference sequence). CDR3 nucleotides: TGTGCCTGGAGACGGGTGGGGGGCTCCTATAATTCACCCCTCCACTTT. Protein product: CAWRRVGGSYNSPLHF.

As concerns this clone: This sample includes further DNA sequences coding for the same CDR3. The chain combines TRBV12-3 or TRBV12-4 with TRBJ1-5, with unresolved D. The CDR3 is 13 amino acids. V lost 5 bases to trimming and J lost 5 bases, with 10 bases between them. The CDR3 sequence is CASSLLRDQPQHF. The CDR3 DNA is TGTGCCAGCAGTCTGCTGAGAGATCAGCCCCAGCATTTT.

The J gene is TRBJ1-1, the V gene TRBV7-8, with TRBD1 as a possible D gene (6 bases). Germline-derived CDR1 and CDR2 are SGHVS and FQNEAQ. The V end was cut by 6 bases, the J end by 6 bases, with 14 bases between. CDR3 length: 13 residues. CDR3: CASRGGGIAEAFF. The CDR3 DNA follows: TGTGCCAGCAGGGGAGGGGGGATAGCTGAAGCTTTCTTT.

The rearrangement uses TRBV27 and TRBJ2-7; TRBD1 matches at 8 bases. The J segment lost 4 bases and the V segment lost 2 bases, leaving 10 bases of the junction unmatched. Per the germline V gene, CDR1 is MNHEY and CDR2 is SMNVEV (reference sequence). This CDR3 has 16 amino acids. DNA for the CDR3: TGTGCCAGCAGTTTAAACCTTAGACAGGGGCGGTACGAGCAGTACTTC. This codes for CASSLNLRQGRYEQYF.